These T cell receptor beta chains were read from a single sample in a study of blood T cell repertoires in COVID-19. Assay used: immunoSEQ multiplex PCR; TCRdb lists only in-frame clones, some missing. The sample has approximately 100,000 clones, 84% seen once. The source material was peripheral blood. Every receptor here comes from a man aged 60 to 69 with acute or convalescent COVID-19. Both conserved end residues are part of each CDR3. The D gene is left open where the match is weak. Some rows have no size entry. The others give once, few or many, or a class for an expanded clone.

.	TRBJ1-5	TRBV12-5	.	CASGLFESDSYQPQHF	TGTGCTAGTGGTTTGTTCGAATCGGACAGTTATCAGCCCCAGCATTTT
.	TRBJ1-5	TRBV6-1	.	CASSEGTPGNQPQHF	TGTGCCAGCAGTGAAGGGACTCCTGGCAATCAGCCCCAGCATTTT
.	TRBJ1-5	TRBV30	.	CAWSRGSNQPQHF	TGTGCCTGGAGTAGGGGGAGCAATCAGCCCCAGCATTTT
.	TRBJ2-4	TRBV21-1	.	CASSKRRADRADKLAKNIQYF	TGTGCCAGCAGCAAAAGGAGAGCGGACAGGGCCGATAAATTAGCCAAAAACATTCAGTACTTC
.	TRBJ1-1	TRBV7-9	.	CASSFNPGHMNTEAFF	TGTGCCAGCAGCTTTAATCCGGGACACATGAACACTGAAGCTTTCTTT
TRBD1	TRBJ1-5	TRBV6-5	.	CASSSRTGQANQPQHF	TGTGCCAGCAGTTCGCGAACGGGACAGGCCAATCAGCCCCAGCATTTT
.	TRBJ1-1	TRBV6-2/TRBV6-3	.	CASSYLQGNTEAFF	TGTGCCAGCAGTTACCTTCAGGGGAACACTGAAGCTTTCTTT
TRBD1	TRBJ2-5	TRBV5-1	.	CASRPRTGEQSETQYF	TGCGCCAGCAGGCCCCGGACAGGGGAGCAGTCAGAGACCCAGTACTTC
TRBD1	TRBJ1-2	TRBV29-1	.	CSARDRGLYGYTF	TGCAGCGCCCGGGACAGGGGCCTCTATGGCTACACCTTC
TRBD1	TRBJ2-7	TRBV28	once	CASGYRGPYEQYF	TGTGCCAGCGGTTACAGGGGGCCCTACGAGCAGTACTTC
TRBD1	TRBJ2-1	TRBV18	.	CASSDRTGGQKRKFF	TGTGCCAGCTCAGACAGGACAGGGGGGCAAAAAAGAAAGTTCTTC
.	TRBJ2-5	TRBV14	.	CASSTSWETQYF	TGTGCCAGCAGCACTAGCTGGGAGACCCAGTACTTC
TRBD2	TRBJ2-1	TRBV28	.	CASSLRGRAREQFF	TGTGCCAGCAGTTTACGCGGGAGGGCGCGTGAGCAGTTCTTC
TRBD2	TRBJ2-1	TRBV6-2/TRBV6-3	.	CASSYSRDYLYNEQFF	TGTGCCAGCAGTTACTCCCGGGACTACTTATACAATGAGCAGTTCTTC
TRBD2	TRBJ2-2	TRBV5-1	.	CASSSGTSGTTGELFF	TGCGCCAGCAGCTCCGGGACTAGCGGGACAACCGGGGAGCTGTTTTTT
TRBD2	TRBJ2-3	TRBV6-2/TRBV6-3	once	CASSSKREVADTQYF	TGTGCCAGCAGTTCGAAGCGGGAGGTGGCAGATACGCAGTATTTT
TRBD1	TRBJ1-4	TRBV6-6	.	CASSLKWPGQANEKLFF	TGTGCCAGCAGTCTGAAATGGCCGGGACAGGCCAATGAAAAACTGTTTTTT